The clone carrying this T cell receptor (beta chain) was seen only once. Its antigen is unidentified. In the same sample, other DNA sequences code for this CDR3. The data are from a study of shared clonotypes between healthy human individuals. The study, taken as a whole, reports: An expected dependence of interdonor clonotype sharing on sequencing depth was noted. Sampling included only blood; tissue repertoires likely differ. Clonotype sharing across a few donors was observed for about 5.2% of naive CD4 clonotypes.

V dropped 3 bases and J dropped 2 bases, with 11 bases sitting between them. The germline V gene encodes CDR1 SNHLY and CDR2 FYNNEI. This CDR3 contains 15 residues. Naive CD8 populations comprised CD45RO-negative cells positively selected for CCR7, excluding terminally differentiated effector memory CD45RA+ cells. Assay: immunoSEQ multiplex PCR; the TCRdb copy retains only in-frame clones and omits some. The data show 1.5 million to 2.5 million clones, over 85% seen once. This clonotype was obtained from a man in his late teens or twenties in good health. The sequencing input was naive CD8+ T cells sorted from blood. This rearrangement joins TRBV2 to TRBJ1-5; D uncertain. CDR3 sequence reads: CASSEVPEGNQPQHF. CDR3 DNA sequence: TGTGCCAGCAGTGAGGTCCCGGAGGGCAATCAGCCCCAGCATTTT.